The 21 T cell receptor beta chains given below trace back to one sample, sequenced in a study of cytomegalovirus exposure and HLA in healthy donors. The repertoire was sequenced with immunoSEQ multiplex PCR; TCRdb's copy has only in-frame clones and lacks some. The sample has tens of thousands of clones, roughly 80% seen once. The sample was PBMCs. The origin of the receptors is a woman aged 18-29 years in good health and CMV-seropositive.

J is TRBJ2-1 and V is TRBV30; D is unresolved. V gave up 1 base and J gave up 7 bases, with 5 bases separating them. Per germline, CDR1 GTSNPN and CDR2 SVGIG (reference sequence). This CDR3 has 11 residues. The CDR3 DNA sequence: TGTGCCTGGAGTGCCATGAATGAGCAGTTCTTC. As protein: CAWSAMNEQFF.

CDR3 nucleotide sequence: TGTGCCAGCAGCCCAGGGACAGGGACCTACGAGCAGTACTTC. Protein: CASSPGTGTYEQYF. This rearrangement joins TRBV7-2 to TRBJ2-7, with 9 bases lining up with TRBD1. J gave up 2 bases and V 5 bases, and 4 bases lay outside the gene matches. Germline assignment: CDR1 SGHTA and CDR2 FQGNSA. The CDR3 spans 14 residues.

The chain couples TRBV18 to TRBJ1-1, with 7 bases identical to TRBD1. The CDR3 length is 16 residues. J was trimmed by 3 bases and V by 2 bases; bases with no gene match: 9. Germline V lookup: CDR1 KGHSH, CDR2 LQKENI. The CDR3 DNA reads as TGTGCCAGCTCACCAGTGATAGGGGGCAGGGACACTGAAGCTTTCTTT. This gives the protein CASSPVIGGRDTEAFF.

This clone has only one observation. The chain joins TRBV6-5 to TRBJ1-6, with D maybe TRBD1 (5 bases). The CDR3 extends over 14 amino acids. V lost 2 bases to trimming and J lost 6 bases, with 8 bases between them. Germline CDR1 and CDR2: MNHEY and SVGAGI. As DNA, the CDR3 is TGTGCCAGCAGTTACGACAGTCTTAATTCACCCCTCCACTTT. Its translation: CASSYDSLNSPLHF.

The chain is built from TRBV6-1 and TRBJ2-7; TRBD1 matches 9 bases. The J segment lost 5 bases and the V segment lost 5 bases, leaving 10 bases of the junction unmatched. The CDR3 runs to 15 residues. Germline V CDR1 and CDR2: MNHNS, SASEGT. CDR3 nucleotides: TGTGCCAGCAGTAATCCGGGACAGGGATCCAACGAGCAGTACTTC. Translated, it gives CASSNPGQGSNEQYF.

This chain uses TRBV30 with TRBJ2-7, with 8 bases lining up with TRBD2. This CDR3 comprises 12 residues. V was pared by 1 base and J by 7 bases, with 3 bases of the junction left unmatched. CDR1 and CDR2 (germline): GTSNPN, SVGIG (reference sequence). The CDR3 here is CAWSGSGGEQYF. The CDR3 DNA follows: TGTGCCTGGAGTGGCTCGGGGGGGGAGCAGTACTTC.

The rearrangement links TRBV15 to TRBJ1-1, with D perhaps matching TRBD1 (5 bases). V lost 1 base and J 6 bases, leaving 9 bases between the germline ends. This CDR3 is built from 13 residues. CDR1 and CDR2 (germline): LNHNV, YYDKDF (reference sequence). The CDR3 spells CATSRGQGAEAFF. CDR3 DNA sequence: TGTGCCACCAGCAGAGGGCAGGGCGCTGAAGCTTTCTTT.

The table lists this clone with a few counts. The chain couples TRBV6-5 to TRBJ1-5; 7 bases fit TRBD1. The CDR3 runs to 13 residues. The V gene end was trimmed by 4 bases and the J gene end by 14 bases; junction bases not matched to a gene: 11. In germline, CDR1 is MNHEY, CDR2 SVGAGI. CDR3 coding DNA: TGTGCCAGCAGTTCAAGCCCGACAGGGATCAAGCATTTT. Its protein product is CASSSSPTGIKHF.

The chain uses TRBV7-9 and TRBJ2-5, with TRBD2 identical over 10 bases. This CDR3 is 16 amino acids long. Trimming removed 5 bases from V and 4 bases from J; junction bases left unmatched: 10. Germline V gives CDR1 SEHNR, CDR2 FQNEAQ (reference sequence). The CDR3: CASSPGLAFGRETQYF. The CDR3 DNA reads TGTGCCAGCAGCCCGGGACTAGCGTTTGGGAGAGAGACCCAGTACTTC.

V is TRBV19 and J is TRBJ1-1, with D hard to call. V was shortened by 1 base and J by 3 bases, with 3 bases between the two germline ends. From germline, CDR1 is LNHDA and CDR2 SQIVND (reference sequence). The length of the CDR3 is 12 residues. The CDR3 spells CASSIADTEAFF. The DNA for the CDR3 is TGTGCCAGTAGTATAGCGGACACTGAAGCTTTCTTT.

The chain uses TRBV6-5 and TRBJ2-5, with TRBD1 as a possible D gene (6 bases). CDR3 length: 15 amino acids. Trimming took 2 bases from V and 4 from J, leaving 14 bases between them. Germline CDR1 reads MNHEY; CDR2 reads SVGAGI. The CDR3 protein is CASSYVRTAGETQYF. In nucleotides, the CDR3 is TGTGCCAGCAGTTACGTCAGGACAGCCGGAGAGACCCAGTACTTC.

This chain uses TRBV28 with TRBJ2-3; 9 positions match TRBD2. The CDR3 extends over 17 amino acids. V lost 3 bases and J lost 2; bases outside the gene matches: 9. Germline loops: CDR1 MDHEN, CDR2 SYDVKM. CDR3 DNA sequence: TGTGCCAGCAGTTTTATAGTAGCGGGGGAGATCACAGATACGCAGTATTTT. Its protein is CASSFIVAGEITDTQYF.

The CDR3 nucleotides read TGTGCCAGCAGTGCCCTGTTAGTTAGCAATCAGCCCCAGCATTTT. Protein product: CASSALLVSNQPQHF. The chain couples TRBV25-1 to TRBJ1-5, with no clear D. Deletions cut 4 bases from V and 0 bases from J, with 10 bases between. Germline V gives CDR1 MGHDK, CDR2 SYGVNS. CDR3 length equals 15 residues.

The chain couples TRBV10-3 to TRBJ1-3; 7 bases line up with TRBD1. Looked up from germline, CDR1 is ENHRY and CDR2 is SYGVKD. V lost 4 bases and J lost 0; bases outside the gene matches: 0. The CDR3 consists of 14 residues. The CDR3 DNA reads TGTGCCATCAGTGGGGACAGCTCTGGAAACACCATATATTTT. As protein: CAISGDSSGNTIYF.

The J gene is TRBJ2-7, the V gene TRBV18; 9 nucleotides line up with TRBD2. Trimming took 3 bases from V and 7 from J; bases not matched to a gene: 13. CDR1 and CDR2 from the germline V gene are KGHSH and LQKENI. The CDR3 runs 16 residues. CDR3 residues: CASSPPSGGPAGEQYF. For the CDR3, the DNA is TGTGCCAGCTCACCCCCAAGCGGGGGGCCCGCGGGGGAGCAGTACTTC.

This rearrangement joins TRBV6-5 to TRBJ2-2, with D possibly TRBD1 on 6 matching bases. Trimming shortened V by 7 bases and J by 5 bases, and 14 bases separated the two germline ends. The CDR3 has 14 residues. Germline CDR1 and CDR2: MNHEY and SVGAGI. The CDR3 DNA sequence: TGTGCCAGCAAAAGGACAGCCTGGACCGGGGAGCTGTTTTTT. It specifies CASKRTAWTGELFF.

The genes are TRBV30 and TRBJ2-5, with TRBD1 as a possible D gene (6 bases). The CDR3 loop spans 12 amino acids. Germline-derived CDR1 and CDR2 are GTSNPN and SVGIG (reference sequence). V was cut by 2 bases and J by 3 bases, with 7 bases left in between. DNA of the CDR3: TGTGCCTGGAGTCCAGGGGAAGAGACCCAGTACTTC. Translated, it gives CAWSPGEETQYF.

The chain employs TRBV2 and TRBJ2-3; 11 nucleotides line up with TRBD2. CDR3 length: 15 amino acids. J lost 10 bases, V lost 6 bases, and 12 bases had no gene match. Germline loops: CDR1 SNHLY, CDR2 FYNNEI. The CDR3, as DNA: TGTGCCAGCAGACTCTACTTAGCGGGGGGGAGCTCGCAGTATTTT. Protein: CASRLYLAGGSSQYF.

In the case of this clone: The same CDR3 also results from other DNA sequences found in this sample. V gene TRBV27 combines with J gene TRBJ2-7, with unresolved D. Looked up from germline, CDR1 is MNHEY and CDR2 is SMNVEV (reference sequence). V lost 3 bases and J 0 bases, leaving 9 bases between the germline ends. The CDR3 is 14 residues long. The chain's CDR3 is CASSFGGNSYEQYF. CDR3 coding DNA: TGTGCCAGCAGTTTTGGCGGTAACTCCTACGAGCAGTACTTC.

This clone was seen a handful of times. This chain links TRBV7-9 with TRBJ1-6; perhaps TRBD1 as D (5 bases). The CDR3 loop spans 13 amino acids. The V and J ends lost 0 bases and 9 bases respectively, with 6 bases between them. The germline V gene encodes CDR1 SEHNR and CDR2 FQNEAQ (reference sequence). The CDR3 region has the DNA TGTGCCAGCAGCTTAGCGGGGGGTTCACCCCTCCACTTT. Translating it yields CASSLAGGSPLHF.

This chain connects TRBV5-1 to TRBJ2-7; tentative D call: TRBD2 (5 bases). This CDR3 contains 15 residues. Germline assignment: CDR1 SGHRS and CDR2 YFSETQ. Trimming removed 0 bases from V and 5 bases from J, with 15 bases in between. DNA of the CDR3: TGCGCCAGCAGCTTGGTAGGGAGCCACGGGAACGAGCAGTACTTC. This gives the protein CASSLVGSHGNEQYF.